The 20 T cell receptor beta chains reported below all come from one sample, sequenced in a study of response to subunit inactivated influenza vaccine. TCRdb passed the RT-PCR reads through MiXCR, listing each CDR3 protein once. The sample consists of some 550,000 distinct CDR3 sequences, roughly 23% of them appearing once. This sample was shared with a second study, whose subject was T cells expressing NK-cell markers. From that study: Production of TCR beta cDNA relied on 5'RACE template switching with UMIs.

This specimen consisted of CD4+ T cells sorted from PBMCs, obtained 11 to 12 days after vaccination. These receptors were obtained from a man aged 45-60 years who received an inactivated influenza vaccine.

This clonotype was counted only a few times. The gene calls are TRBV7-2 and TRBJ2-7; 12 bases map to TRBD2. The junction had 6 bases not matched to a gene; V was cut back by 6 bases and J by 3 bases. The length of the CDR3 is 15 residues. Germline loops: CDR1 SGHTA, CDR2 FQGNSA. The CDR3 DNA sequence: TGTGCCAGCAGGGGTGGACTAGCGGGGAACTACGAGCAGTACTTC. This gives the protein CASRGGLAGNYEQYF. The entire variable domain, with the rest obtained from reference TRBV7-2 and TRBJ2-7, is as follows: GAGVSQSPSNKVTEKGKDVELRCDPISGHTALYWYRQSLGQGLEFLIYFQGNSAPDKSGLPSDRFSAERTGGSVSTLTIQRTQQEDSAVYLCASRGGLAGNYEQYFGPGTRLTVT.

CDR3 sequence reads: CASSPGAENQPQHF. CDR3 DNA sequence: TGTGCCAGCTCACCCGGAGCCGAAAATCAGCCCCAGCATTTT. The chain joins TRBV18 to TRBJ1-5, with unresolved D. This CDR3 is built from 14 residues. The germline V gene encodes CDR1 KGHSH and CDR2 LQKENI. V was cut by 3 bases and J by 4 bases, with 10 bases left in between.

This chain connects TRBV5-1 to TRBJ1-1; 8 nucleotides match TRBD1. The CDR3 is 15 residues long. The germline gives CDR1 SGHRS, CDR2 YFSETQ. V lost 2 bases and J lost 0; bases outside the gene matches: 3. The DNA for the CDR3 is TGCGCCAGCAGCTTTACAGGGGGGCTGAACACTGAAGCTTTCTTT. Translated, it gives CASSFTGGLNTEAFF.

This clonotype was recorded at least ten times. V and J are TRBV5-1 and TRBJ2-3, with 7 bases aligning to TRBD1. The germline V gene has CDR1 SGHRS and CDR2 YFSETQ. After removal of 7 bases from V and 1 base from J, the junction contained 3 bases not matched to a gene. The CDR3 runs to 13 residues. The DNA for the CDR3 is TGCGCCAGCTCAGGGGGAGGCACAGATACGCAGTATTTT. This gives the protein CASSGGGTDTQYF. The full variable domain, rest sourced from reference TRBV5-1 and TRBJ2-3, is KAGVTQTPRYLIKTRGQQVTLSCSPISGHRSVSWYQQTPGQGLQFLFEYFSETQRNKGNFPGRFSGRQFSNSRSEMNVSTLELGDSALYLCASSGGGTDTQYFGPGTRLTVL.

This clonotype was counted ten times or more. The rearrangement links TRBV7-2 to TRBJ1-4; D may be TRBD1 (5 bases). Per the germline V gene, CDR1 is SGHTA and CDR2 is FQGNSA. The germline V and J ends were trimmed by 4 bases and 13 bases, with 13 bases remaining between them. The CDR3 consists of 12 residues. CDR3 bases: TGTGCCAGCAGCTCCTCTGGGGGTTTACTGTTTTTT. It encodes CASSSSGGLLFF.

The genes are TRBV20-1 and TRBJ2-1; TRBD2 aligns across 12 bases. From germline, CDR1 is DFQATT and CDR2 SNEGSKA (reference sequence). This CDR3 contains 16 residues. V shed 5 bases, J shed 8 bases, and the junction held 13 bases outside the gene matches. The CDR3, as DNA: TGCAGTGCTCGGCCGCGCCTAGCGGGAGGGGGCGATGAGCAGTTCTTC. It specifies CSARPRLAGGGDEQFF.

This chain links TRBV6-2 or TRBV6-3 with TRBJ2-1; D possibly corresponds to TRBD1 (6 bases). The ends were cut back, 6 bases at V and 3 bases at J, with 12 bases in the middle. Germline CDR1 and CDR2: MNHEY and SVGEGT. This CDR3 contains 14 residues. CDR3 region: CASRRQANYNEQFF. CDR3 bases: TGTGCCAGCAGGAGACAGGCGAACTACAATGAGCAGTTCTTC.

This clonotype showed up just a few times. V gene TRBV4-1 combines with J gene TRBJ2-7, with a weak D call TRBD2 (6 bases). CDR3 length equals 13 residues. Trimming removed 1 base at V and 7 bases at J, with 11 bases between. Looked up from germline, CDR1 is MGHRA and CDR2 is YSYEKL. The DNA for the CDR3 is TGCGCCAGCAGCCAAGTTTTGCGGGATGAGCAGTACTTC. Translating it yields CASSQVLRDEQYF.

The J gene is TRBJ2-7, the V gene TRBV6-1; D unclear. Germline loops: CDR1 MNHNS, CDR2 SASEGT. This CDR3 has 13 residues. The ends were cut back, 6 bases at V and 2 bases at J, with 11 bases in the middle. The CDR3 region is CASSGTATYEQYF. The CDR3 coding sequence is TGTGCCAGCAGCGGTACAGCCACCTACGAGCAGTACTTC.

The gene calls are TRBV29-1 and TRBJ1-2; possible D gene TRBD1, 5 bases. The length of the CDR3 is 12 residues. Trimming shortened V by 1 base and J by 8 bases, and 11 bases separated the two germline ends. From germline, CDR1 is SQVTM and CDR2 ANQGSEA. Here the CDR3 DNA reads TGCAGCGTTGAAGTCCCAGGGCGCGGCTACACCTTC. This gives the protein CSVEVPGRGYTF. The full variable domain, rest sourced from reference TRBV29-1 and TRBJ1-2, is SAVISQKPSRDICQRGTSLTIQCQVDSQVTMMFWYRQQPGQSLTLIATANQGSEATYESGFVIDKFPISRPNLTFSTLTVSNMSPEDSSIYLCSVEVPGRGYTFGSGTRLTVV.

Written as DNA, the CDR3 is TGTGCCAGCAGGCCGGGACTAGCGGCCAACACCGGGGAGCTGTTTTTT. Translation gives CASRPGLAANTGELFF. The J gene is TRBJ2-2, the V gene TRBV3-1; TRBD2 aligns across 11 bases. Germline V lookup: CDR1 LGHDT, CDR2 YNNKEL (reference sequence). The CDR3 is made up of 16 amino acids. The V gene end was trimmed by 6 bases and the J gene end by 2 bases; junction bases not matched to a gene: 5.

In its sample, this clonotype was seen a few times. This CDR3 is CASSESQGADEQYF. In DNA form, the CDR3 reads TGTGCCAGCAGTGAATCCCAGGGGGCCGACGAGCAGTACTTC. The rearrangement joins TRBV6-1 to TRBJ2-7; TRBD1 matches at 8 bases. Germline trimming cut 2 bases from V and 5 bases from J; bases unmatched to any gene: 5. This CDR3 comprises 14 residues. Germline CDR1 is MNHNS and CDR2 is SASEGT.

In its sample, this clonotype was seen a few times. The genes are TRBV28 and TRBJ2-7; 9 bases are a match to TRBD2. The V gene's germline CDR1 is MDHEN and CDR2 SYDVKM. Germline trimming cut 6 bases from V and 5 bases from J; bases unmatched to any gene: 8. This CDR3 has 14 amino acids. The chain's CDR3 is CASRVLAGVNEQYF. The CDR3 region has the DNA TGTGCCAGCAGGGTACTAGCGGGTGTGAACGAGCAGTACTTC.

This chain uses TRBV20-1 with TRBJ1-6; D is perhaps TRBD1 (5 bases). The CDR3 is 17 amino acids. The germline V and J ends were trimmed by 1 base and 3 bases, with 16 bases remaining between them. Germline lookup yields CDR1 DFQATT and CDR2 SNEGSKA (reference sequence). The chain's CDR3 is CSARALGARGYNSPLHF. CDR3 nucleotide sequence: TGCAGTGCTAGAGCGCTGGGTGCGAGGGGCTATAATTCACCCCTCCACTTT.

This clonotype has more than one count but fewer than ten. J is TRBJ2-5 and V is TRBV12-3 or TRBV12-4; D tentatively reads TRBD1 or TRBD2 (5 bases each). V was clipped by 5 bases and J by 1 base, with 14 bases between them. The CDR3 runs 15 residues. The CDR3 DNA reads TGTGCCAGCAGTGGCCGGGGTGGGGGCCAAGAGACCCAGTACTTC. It yields the protein CASSGRGGGQETQYF.

This clonotype turned up a few times. The chain joins TRBV6-2 or TRBV6-3 to TRBJ2-7, with 8 bases lining up with TRBD1. This CDR3 has 16 amino acids. Germline loops: CDR1 MNHEY, CDR2 SVGEGT. The V segment lost 0 bases and the J segment 5 bases; nucleotides outside the gene matches: 9. The CDR3 loop reads CASSYSSGTGAHEQYF. CDR3 nucleotide sequence: TGTGCCAGCAGTTACTCCTCCGGGACAGGTGCCCACGAGCAGTACTTC.

The sample holds a few counts of this clonotype. The rearrangement links TRBV5-1 to TRBJ2-2, with a tentative D call TRBD1 (6 bases). V shed 5 bases and J shed 0 bases, with 17 bases lying between them. This CDR3 is built from 17 residues. Germline-derived CDR1 and CDR2 are SGHRS and YFSETQ. The CDR3 DNA reads TGCGCCAGCAGTTTAACAGCCGGGACACCGAACACCGGGGAGCTGTTTTTT. It yields the protein CASSLTAGTPNTGELFF.

This clonotype was observed a few times. This sequence joins TRBV10-3 and TRBJ1-5, with D possibly being TRBD1 (5 bases). V was cut by 0 bases and J by 3 bases, with 15 bases left in between. Germline lookup yields CDR1 ENHRY and CDR2 SYGVKD. The CDR3 is 17 amino acids. CDR3 DNA: TGTGCCATCAGTGAGTCGAAGGGCTTGGGGCTCAATCAGCCCCAGCATTTT. Amino acids: CAISESKGLGLNQPQHF.

The count of this clonotype is one. The chain uses TRBV28 and TRBJ2-7; D not resolved. Germline-derived CDR1 and CDR2 are MDHEN and SYDVKM. This CDR3 contains 13 residues. V was pared by 3 bases and J by 1 base, with 7 bases between. CDR3 in amino acids: CASSFLQSYEQYF. The CDR3, as DNA: TGTGCCAGCAGTTTCCTACAGTCCTACGAGCAGTACTTC.

This chain connects TRBV11-3 to TRBJ2-1; D might be TRBD2 (6 bases). Germline lookup yields CDR1 SGHNT and CDR2 YENEEA. With 4 bases removed from V and 2 bases from J, the gap between germline ends came to 15 bases. There are 16 residues in the CDR3. DNA for the CDR3: TGTGCCAGCAGCTCACCGACACGGGAGCCCTACAATGAGCAGTTCTTC. Translated: CASSSPTREPYNEQFF.